This T cell receptor beta chain was documented in a study of OX40 agonist ivuxolimab in advanced cancers. Across the whole study: An agonistic human IgG2 monoclonal antibody against OX40 (CD134) was given. One patient with hepatocellular carcinoma and two with cutaneous melanoma, three in all, had partial responses. Regarding the study as a whole: In CD8+ T cells, expanded clones were on average more numerous than in CD4+.

About this clone: Its antigen remains unknown.

V lost 5 bases to trimming and J lost 6 bases, with 11 bases between them. Germline loops: CDR1 DFQATT, CDR2 SNEGSKA (reference sequence). The CDR3 extends over 11 amino acids. Assay: immunoSEQ multiplex PCR; the TCRdb copy retains only in-frame clones and omits some. There are about 100,000 clones in the sample; 75% to 95% occur only once, and approximately 0.58% lies in the top ten. The clonotype originates from an adult with an advanced solid tumor such as melanoma, head and neck, liver or kidney cancer. The specimen comprised CD4+ or CD8+ T cells sorted from blood, sampled in a trial of the OX40 agonist ivuxolimab. The chain is built from TRBV20-1 and TRBJ2-7; unclear D gene. This CDR3 reads CSAAHGREQYF. CDR3 bases: TGCAGTGCTGCCCATGGGCGCGAGCAGTACTTC.